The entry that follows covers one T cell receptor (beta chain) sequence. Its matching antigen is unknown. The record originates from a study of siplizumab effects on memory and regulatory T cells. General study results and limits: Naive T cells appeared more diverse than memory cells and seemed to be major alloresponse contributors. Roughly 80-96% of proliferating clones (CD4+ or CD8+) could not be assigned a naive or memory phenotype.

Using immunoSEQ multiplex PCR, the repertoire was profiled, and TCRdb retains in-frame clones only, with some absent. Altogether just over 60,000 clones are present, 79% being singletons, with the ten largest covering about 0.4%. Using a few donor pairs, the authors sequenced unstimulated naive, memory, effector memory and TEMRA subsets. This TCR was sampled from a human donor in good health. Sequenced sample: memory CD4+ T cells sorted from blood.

In DNA, the CDR3 is TGTGCCTGGAGTGATTCCTACGAGCAGTACTTC. Amino acid sequence: CAWSDSYEQYF. The V gene is TRBV30, the J gene TRBJ2-7; D not certain. Germline lookup yields CDR1 GTSNPN and CDR2 SVGIG (reference sequence). V was trimmed by 1 base and J by 1 base, leaving 2 bases between them. The CDR3 length is 11 residues.